These T cell receptor beta chains were read from a single sample in a study of blood T cell repertoires in COVID-19. Assay: immunoSEQ multiplex PCR; the TCRdb copy retains only in-frame clones and omits some. The repertoire holds over 200,000 clones, almost 90% seen once, with around 2.9% in the top ten. Specimen: peripheral blood. These receptor sequences come from a woman in her fifties or sixties with acute or convalescent COVID-19. Both conserved end residues are part of each CDR3. The D gene is left open where the match is weak. Clone size is shown for a subset of rows, as once, few, many or a class of expanded clone.

cdr3_nt: TGTGCCAGCTCAAACCAGCAAGCGGGGGGGCGGAATGAGCAGTTCTTC
cdr3_aa: CASSNQQAGGRNEQFF
d_call: TRBD2
v_call: TRBV18
j_call: TRBJ2-1
clone_size: NA

cdr3_nt: TGTGCCTGGAGTTGGGGGACAGTAAACGAAAAACTGTTTTTT
cdr3_aa: CAWSWGTVNEKLFF
d_call: TRBD1
v_call: TRBV30
j_call: TRBJ1-4
clone_size: once

cdr3_nt: TGTGCCAGCAGCCCGCCTGAGGGTACTGAAGCTTTCTTT
cdr3_aa: CASSPPEGTEAFF
d_call: NA
v_call: TRBV12-3/TRBV12-4
j_call: TRBJ1-1
clone_size: NA

cdr3_nt: TGTGCCAGCAGCCAGGGAGAGCGGGGGCATTACGAGCAGTACTTC
cdr3_aa: CASSQGERGHYEQYF
d_call: TRBD2
v_call: TRBV5-4
j_call: TRBJ2-7
clone_size: NA

cdr3_nt: TGCGCCAGCAGCCCGGCCGGGGGGCTGGAGACCCAGTACTTC
cdr3_aa: CASSPAGGLETQYF
d_call: NA
v_call: TRBV5-1
j_call: TRBJ2-5
clone_size: NA

cdr3_nt: TGTGCCAGCAGCCAAGACTTAGCGGGGGGGGTTTACAATGAGCAGTTCTTC
cdr3_aa: CASSQDLAGGVYNEQFF
d_call: TRBD2
v_call: TRBV4-2
j_call: TRBJ2-1
clone_size: NA

cdr3_nt: TGTGCCAGCAGCTTGGTTTCAGTTGACAACTATAATTCACCCCTCCACTTT
cdr3_aa: CASSLVSVDNYNSPLHF
d_call: NA
v_call: TRBV5-6
j_call: TRBJ1-6
clone_size: NA

cdr3_nt: TGCGCCAGCAGTGATCCAGGATTGTACAATGAGCAGTTCTTC
cdr3_aa: CASSDPGLYNEQFF
d_call: NA
v_call: TRBV10-1
j_call: TRBJ2-1
clone_size: NA

cdr3_nt: TGTGCCAGTAGATATCCGGACAGAGAAGAGACCCAGTACTTC
cdr3_aa: CASRYPDREETQYF
d_call: NA
v_call: TRBV5-4
j_call: TRBJ2-5
clone_size: NA

cdr3_nt: TGTGCCAGCAGCCGATGGACAGGTAACTATGGCTACACCTTC
cdr3_aa: CASSRWTGNYGYTF
d_call: TRBD1
v_call: TRBV7-9
j_call: TRBJ1-2
clone_size: NA

cdr3_nt: TGTGCCAGCAGCAATCCACAGACAGGGGGAAGGAATTCACCCCTCCACTTT
cdr3_aa: CASSNPQTGGRNSPLHF
d_call: TRBD1
v_call: TRBV5-6
j_call: TRBJ1-6
clone_size: NA

cdr3_nt: TGTGCCAGTAGTAAATCCGGGACAGGGTCAAAAGGAAACACCATATATTTT
cdr3_aa: CASSKSGTGSKGNTIYF
d_call: TRBD1
v_call: TRBV19
j_call: TRBJ1-3
clone_size: NA

cdr3_nt: TGTGCCATCAGTGGGGTGGGACAGGGGCCCTACGAGCAGTACTTC
cdr3_aa: CAISGVGQGPYEQYF
d_call: TRBD1
v_call: TRBV10-3
j_call: TRBJ2-7
clone_size: NA

cdr3_nt: TGTGCCAGCTCATCCCGGGACAGGATGGGTCGCACTGAAGCTTTCTTT
cdr3_aa: CASSSRDRMGRTEAFF
d_call: TRBD1
v_call: TRBV18
j_call: TRBJ1-1
clone_size: NA

cdr3_nt: TGTGCCAGCAGTTTATCGGGAAACACCATATATTTT
cdr3_aa: CASSLSGNTIYF
d_call: NA
v_call: TRBV12-3/TRBV12-4
j_call: TRBJ1-3
clone_size: NA

cdr3_nt: TGTGCCAGCAGCGCCTCGGGGGGCAATCAGCCCCAGCATTTT
cdr3_aa: CASSASGGNQPQHF
d_call: NA
v_call: TRBV9
j_call: TRBJ1-5
clone_size: NA

cdr3_nt: TGTGCCAGCAGCCTTACCGGGACAGGGTACAATCAGCCCCAGCATTTT
cdr3_aa: CASSLTGTGYNQPQHF
d_call: TRBD1
v_call: TRBV7-2
j_call: TRBJ1-5
clone_size: NA

cdr3_nt: TGTGCCAGCAGCGCCCGACAGGGTCAAAATGAAAAACTGTTTTTT
cdr3_aa: CASSARQGQNEKLFF
d_call: TRBD1
v_call: TRBV6-2/TRBV6-3
j_call: TRBJ1-4
clone_size: NA

cdr3_nt: TGCGCCAGCAATTCAAGACTAGCGGGAGGGCGATTATTCCTCAGCACAGATACGCAGTATTTT
cdr3_aa: CASNSRLAGGRLFLSTDTQYF
d_call: TRBD2
v_call: TRBV10-1
j_call: TRBJ2-3
clone_size: NA

cdr3_nt: TGTGCCAGTAGTATAGCGGGAGTCTTCAATGAGCAGTTCTTC
cdr3_aa: CASSIAGVFNEQFF
d_call: NA
v_call: TRBV19
j_call: TRBJ2-1
clone_size: NA

cdr3_nt: TGTGCCAGCAGCTCCTACTATGGACAGACCGGGGAGCTGTTTTTT
cdr3_aa: CASSSYYGQTGELFF
d_call: NA
v_call: TRBV11-1
j_call: TRBJ2-2
clone_size: NA

cdr3_nt: TGTGCCAGCAGTTACTCAGGCTATCGGGTTTATGCTGAAGCTTTCTTT
cdr3_aa: CASSYSGYRVYAEAFF
d_call: NA
v_call: TRBV6-2/TRBV6-3
j_call: TRBJ1-1
clone_size: NA

cdr3_nt: TGTGCCATCAGCTCCACTAGCACAGATACGCAGTATTTT
cdr3_aa: CAISSTSTDTQYF
d_call: NA
v_call: TRBV10-3
j_call: TRBJ2-3
clone_size: NA

cdr3_nt: TGTGCCAGCAGTTTTGTCAGGTCCTATGGCTACACCTTC
cdr3_aa: CASSFVRSYGYTF
d_call: NA
v_call: TRBV28
j_call: TRBJ1-2
clone_size: NA

cdr3_nt: TGTGCCAGCAGCTCGATCTACCGGGCCCGGGGGGGCTACACCTTC
cdr3_aa: CASSSIYRARGGYTF
d_call: NA
v_call: TRBV5-5
j_call: TRBJ1-2
clone_size: NA

cdr3_nt: TGTGCCAGCAGCTTGGTGGTTCAGGGGGACTATGGCTACACCTTC
cdr3_aa: CASSLVVQGDYGYTF
d_call: TRBD1
v_call: TRBV11-2
j_call: TRBJ1-2
clone_size: NA

cdr3_nt: TGTGCCAGTAGTCCCGGACAGGGGGGGCTATCTAGCAATCAGCCCCAGCATTTT
cdr3_aa: CASSPGQGGLSSNQPQHF
d_call: TRBD1
v_call: TRBV19
j_call: TRBJ1-5
clone_size: NA